One TCR beta chain is described in this entry. Its specificity is unknown. These data belong to a study of T cell repertoires in cytomegalovirus infection. Study in general: Public TCR beta signature analysis indicated the presence of both CMV infection and matching HLA type.

Study findings and constraints: Summed frequency of shared TCR beta families picked out CMV carriers who also had the relevant HLA. Ex vivo responses were dominated by HLA-C-restricted CMV-specific TCR beta clonotypes.

The V end was cut by 3 bases, the J end by 7 bases, with 13 bases between. The germline CDR1 and CDR2 sequences are SEHNR and FQNEAQ (reference sequence). The CDR3 sequence is 14 residues long. TCRdb itself ran the reads through MiXCR, one entry per CDR3 protein. The profile shows around 360,000 distinct CDR3 sequences, about 34% of them singletons. The source was cultured PBMCs, collected from culture after CMV antigen stimulation. The receptor was isolated from a human donor in good health (CMV status not recorded). Some clones in this sample may be carry-over from other donors' samples. The chain is built from TRBV7-9 and TRBJ1-5; the D is unclear. CDR3 sequence reads: CASSFDGGSQPQHF. CDR3 coding DNA: TGTGCCAGCAGCTTCGACGGTGGGTCCCAGCCCCAGCATTTT.